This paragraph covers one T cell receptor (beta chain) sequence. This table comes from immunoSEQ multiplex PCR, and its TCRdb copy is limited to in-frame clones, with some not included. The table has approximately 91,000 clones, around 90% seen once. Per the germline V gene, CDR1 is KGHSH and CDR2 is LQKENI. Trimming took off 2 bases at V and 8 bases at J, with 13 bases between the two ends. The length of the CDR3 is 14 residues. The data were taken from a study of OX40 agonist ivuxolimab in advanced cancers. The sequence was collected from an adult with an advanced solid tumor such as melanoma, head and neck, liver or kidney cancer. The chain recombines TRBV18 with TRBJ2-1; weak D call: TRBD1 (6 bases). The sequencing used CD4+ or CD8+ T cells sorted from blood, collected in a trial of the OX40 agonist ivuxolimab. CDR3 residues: CASSPITGTDEQFF. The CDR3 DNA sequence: TGTGCCAGCTCACCAATAACAGGGACCGATGAGCAGTTCTTC.